The TCR beta chain under discussion was sequenced for a study of blood T cell repertoires in COVID-19. How the authors handled the data: Cell counts per sample came from amplifying reference gene primers. Some clones are missing from TCRdb's copy, which holds only in-frame ones; the method was immunoSEQ multiplex PCR. V, J and clone size reflect that table, while D and trimming were determined from the DNA. The sample shows 130,000 to 150,000 clones, 85% to 90% of them seen only once. V shed 4 bases and J shed 0 bases, with 11 bases lying between them. The CDR3 covers 15 residues. Germline CDR1 LNHDA, CDR2 SQIVND (reference sequence).

The clonotype originates from a human donor in a cohort sampled during active COVID-19. The genes are TRBV19 and TRBJ2-3, with D possibly TRBD2 on 5 matching bases. Sample: peripheral blood. In DNA, the CDR3 is TGTGCCAGTAGTAGCGGGCACGGTAGCACAGATACGCAGTATTTT. Translation gives CASSSGHGSTDTQYF.